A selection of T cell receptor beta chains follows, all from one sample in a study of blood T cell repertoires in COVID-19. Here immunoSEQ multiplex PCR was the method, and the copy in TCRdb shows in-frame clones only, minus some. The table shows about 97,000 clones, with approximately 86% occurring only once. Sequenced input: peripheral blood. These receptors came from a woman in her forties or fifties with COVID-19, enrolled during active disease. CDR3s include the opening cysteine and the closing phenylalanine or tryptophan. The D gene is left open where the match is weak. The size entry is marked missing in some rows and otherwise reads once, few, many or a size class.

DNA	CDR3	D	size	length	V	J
TGTGCCAGCAGTTATGGAGGGGCTGGCTACACCTTC	CASSYGGAGYTF	-	-	12	TRBV6-5	TRBJ1-2
TGTGCCAGCAGCCAAGATCCCCTAGCGGGGCCAGAGACCCAGTACTTC	CASSQDPLAGPETQYF	TRBD2	few	16	TRBV4-2	TRBJ2-5
TGTGCCAGCCACCGGGGACAGAACTATGGCTACACCTTC	CASHRGQNYGYTF	TRBD1	few	13	TRBV2	TRBJ1-2
TGTGCCAGCAGCGTAGTCGGGGATTCCTACAATGAGCAGTTCTTC	CASSVVGDSYNEQFF	-	-	15	TRBV9	TRBJ2-1
TGCGCCAGCAGCCTCCGGGACAATGATCAGCCCCAGCATTTT	CASSLRDNDQPQHF	-	-	14	TRBV4-1	TRBJ1-5
TGTGCCAGCAGCTTCTCCAGGGGGGCAGGAAACACCATATATTTT	CASSFSRGAGNTIYF	TRBD1	-	15	TRBV5-6	TRBJ1-3
TGTGCCAGCAGCCCCGGGCCCGGGGGGGAGCAGTACTTC	CASSPGPGGEQYF	TRBD2	-	13	TRBV5-4	TRBJ2-7
TGTGCCAGTAGTCCACGGGGAGCGGGGATATCCTACAATGAGCAGTTCTTC	CASSPRGAGISYNEQFF	TRBD2	-	17	TRBV19	TRBJ2-1
TGTGCCAGCAGCTTAAGACAGGGAGGAGGCGAGACCCAGTACTTC	CASSLRQGGGETQYF	-	-	15	TRBV7-3	TRBJ2-5
TGTGCCAGCAGCCCCGTGACACACTCTGGAAACACCATATATTTT	CASSPVTHSGNTIYF	-	-	15	TRBV28	TRBJ1-3
TGTGCCAGCAGCAACAACAAACAGGCCTTAGAACACTATGGCTACACCTTC	CASSNNKQALEHYGYTF	-	-	17	TRBV9	TRBJ1-2
TGTGCCAGCAGCCCGACCCCCGGGGGGGCGAACACCGGGGAGCTGTTTTTT	CASSPTPGGANTGELFF	TRBD2	-	17	TRBV7-2	TRBJ2-2
TGTGCCAGCAGCTTTAGCGGGGGGGGCTCCGAGACCCAGTACTTC	CASSFSGGGSETQYF	TRBD2	-	15	TRBV11-3	TRBJ2-5
TGTGCCTGGACTAGCGGGGCGGAGACCCAGTACTTC	CAWTSGAETQYF	TRBD2	few	12	TRBV30	TRBJ2-5
TGCAGCGTTGCAACCTACAATGAGCAGTTCTTC	CSVATYNEQFF	-	-	11	TRBV29-1	TRBJ2-1
TGCGCCAGCAGCTTGATGTCGGGGGTCCTGAATGAGCAGTTCTTC	CASSLMSGVLNEQFF	-	-	15	TRBV5-1	TRBJ2-1
TGTGCCAGCAGTTACTCGATATCCCAGGGCGACACTGAAGCTTTCTTT	CASSYSISQGDTEAFF	-	-	16	TRBV6-2/TRBV6-3	TRBJ1-1
TGTGCCTGGAAGGGGGCAGGGAATCAGCCCCAGCATTTT	CAWKGAGNQPQHF	TRBD1	-	13	TRBV30	TRBJ1-5
TGCGCCAGCAGCCAAGTAGCGGGGTTGGATACGCAGTATTTT	CASSQVAGLDTQYF	TRBD2	-	14	TRBV4-1	TRBJ2-3
TGTGCCAGTATAAGGGGTATTAGCGGGGAGCTGTTTTTT	CASIRGISGELFF	-	-	13	TRBV19	TRBJ2-2
TGTGCCAGCAGTTTACGCGGCCTAGGCCACGAGCAGTACTTC	CASSLRGLGHEQYF	-	-	14	TRBV28	TRBJ2-7
TGCGCCAGCAGCTTGGGGGGGCCCACAGATACGCAGTATTTT	CASSLGGPTDTQYF	-	-	14	TRBV5-1	TRBJ2-3
TGTGCCAGTATACCCGGGACTAACTACAATGAGCAGTTCTTC	CASIPGTNYNEQFF	TRBD2	-	14	TRBV19	TRBJ2-1
TGTGCCAGCTCACCGGCAAACAGGGTTTGGGGAGAGACCCAGTACTTC	CASSPANRVWGETQYF	-	-	16	TRBV18	TRBJ2-5
TGCGCCAGCAGCCTGACAGGCGCAACTAATGAAAAACTGTTTTTT	CASSLTGATNEKLFF	-	-	15	TRBV5-1	TRBJ1-4
TGTGCCAGCAGCTTACCTCGGGCGGGGGGGTACACAGATACGCAGTATTTT	CASSLPRAGGYTDTQYF	TRBD2	once	17	TRBV11-3	TRBJ2-3
TGTGCCAGCAGCTCTAGCGGGGGGGAAACCAATGAGCAGTTCTTC	CASSSSGGETNEQFF	TRBD2	-	15	TRBV7-3	TRBJ2-1
TGTGCCAGCAGCTCCCCCCAGATTGCAGGAAACACCATATATTTT	CASSSPQIAGNTIYF	-	-	15	TRBV28	TRBJ1-3
TGTGCCAGCAGCGTGGGGACAGGGTTTCCCTCTGGAAACACCATATATTTT	CASSVGTGFPSGNTIYF	TRBD1	-	17	TRBV9	TRBJ1-3
TGTGACTTGACAGAATTCTATGGCTACACCTTC	CDLTEFYGYTF	-	few	11	TRBV28	TRBJ1-2
TGTGCCAGCAGACTTCCGGGTGGAAACACCATATATTTT	CASRLPGGNTIYF	-	-	13	TRBV7-2	TRBJ1-3
TGTGCCAGCAGTGAATGGGCCCTAAACTATGGCTACACCTTC	CASSEWALNYGYTF	-	once	14	TRBV2	TRBJ1-2
TGTGCCAGCAGCCCAGGGGTGAATGGCTACACCTTC	CASSPGVNGYTF	-	-	12	TRBV3-1/TRBV3-2	TRBJ1-2
TGTGCCTGGGGGGGGGCACGCGTGTACTTC	CAWGGARVYF	-	-	10	TRBV30	TRBJ2-7
TGTGCCATCAGGGCAGGGGCGTCCGCTAACTATGGCTACACCTTC	CAIRAGASANYGYTF	-	-	15	TRBV10-3	TRBJ1-2
TGTGCCAGCAGCTTATTAGGCAGGGGGGACTATGGCTACACCTTC	CASSLLGRGDYGYTF	TRBD1	once	15	TRBV5-6	TRBJ1-2
TGTGCCAGTATGGGGGGCGGGACAGGGCTGTTCTTC	CASMGGGTGLFF	TRBD1	-	12	TRBV19	TRBJ2-1
TGTGCCAGCAGGACAGGGCGAGGAAGGGAGACCCAGTACTTC	CASRTGRGRETQYF	TRBD1	-	14	TRBV2	TRBJ2-5
TGTGCTTTGGGACAGTCTAATGAAAAACTGTTTTTT	CALGQSNEKLFF	TRBD1	-	12	TRBV30	TRBJ1-4
TGTGCCAGCAGCGTAGAGGGACTAGCGTTTCAAAGCACAGATACGCAGTATTTT	CASSVEGLAFQSTDTQYF	TRBD2	-	18	TRBV9	TRBJ2-3
TGTGCCAGCATGGGGGGCACTGAAGCTTTCTTT	CASMGGTEAFF	-	-	11	TRBV6-6	TRBJ1-1
TGTGCCAGCAGAACACCGGACAGGGACAAGCAGTTCTTC	CASRTPDRDKQFF	TRBD1	-	13	TRBV27	TRBJ2-1
TGCAGCGTAGAACAGGGGTACTATGGCTACACCTTC	CSVEQGYYGYTF	TRBD1	-	12	TRBV29-1	TRBJ1-2
TGTGCCAGCAGCTGGAAACAGGGAATTGATGGCTACACCTTC	CASSWKQGIDGYTF	-	-	14	TRBV7-2	TRBJ1-2
TGCGCCAGCAGCCAAGATCTCGAGGCACTCTTCTATGGCTACACCTTC	CASSQDLEALFYGYTF	-	-	16	TRBV4-1	TRBJ1-2
TGTGCCAGCAGCGACGGGAATCAACAAGAGACCCAGTACTTC	CASSDGNQQETQYF	-	-	14	TRBV9	TRBJ2-5
TGTGCCATCAGTGATCAGGGGACGGCCCGTTTCAATGGCTACACCTTC	CAISDQGTARFNGYTF	-	-	16	TRBV10-3	TRBJ1-2
TGTGCCAGCAGCCTCCGAGGTGGGGGGGCTATGAATGAGCAGTTCTTC	CASSLRGGGAMNEQFF	-	once	16	TRBV7-2	TRBJ2-1
TGTGCCAGCACCCAAGGGGGCCCAACTAATGAAAAACTGTTTTTT	CASTQGGPTNEKLFF	TRBD1	-	15	TRBV28	TRBJ1-4
TGTGCCAGCAGTCGACAGGGGCGCGTAGACACTGAAGCTTTCTTT	CASSRQGRVDTEAFF	TRBD1	-	15	TRBV27	TRBJ1-1
TGTGCCAGCAGCTTAGCGGGGGGACCCACAGATACGCAGTATTTT	CASSLAGGPTDTQYF	TRBD2	-	15	TRBV13	TRBJ2-3
TGTGCCAGCAATTTCGGGGGGGCGCAAGGCTACACCTTC	CASNFGGAQGYTF	-	-	13	TRBV2	TRBJ1-2
TGTGCCAGCAGCCAAGACTCCCTACAGGGTAAGGGTGAGCAGTTCTTC	CASSQDSLQGKGEQFF	-	-	16	TRBV4-2	TRBJ2-1
TGTGCCGGAAAACGCGGGGGGGCGGCTACGCAGTATTTT	CAGKRGGAATQYF	TRBD2	-	13	TRBV7-2	TRBJ2-3
TGCAGAGCGAAAAGCACAGATACGCAGTATTTT	CRAKSTDTQYF	-	-	11	TRBV20-1	TRBJ2-3
TGTGCCAGCAGCTCACCGATACGGACTCGGACTGGGAATGAGCAGTTCTTC	CASSSPIRTRTGNEQFF	-	-	17	TRBV5-5	TRBJ2-1
TGTGCCAGCAGCCGAGGACTAGCGGGGACCGGGGAGCTGTTTTTT	CASSRGLAGTGELFF	TRBD2	-	15	TRBV7-9	TRBJ2-2
TGTGCCAGCAGCTTAAGCCTCGGAGCGGGGGGGCCGAGGGAGACCCAGTACTTC	CASSLSLGAGGPRETQYF	TRBD2	-	18	TRBV5-6	TRBJ2-5
TGCGCCAGCAGCCAAGATGGGGCGGGGGAAATTATAGATACGCAGTATTTT	CASSQDGAGEIIDTQYF	TRBD2	-	17	TRBV4-3	TRBJ2-3